The clone carrying this T cell receptor (beta chain) occurred many times. Its antigen is as yet unknown. These data come from a study of liver allograft versus peripheral blood T cells. Study at large: Comparing T cell receptor repertoires in transplanted livers with those in recipients' peripheral blood was part of the design. Whole-study findings and limits: Repertoires of T cell receptors that resided inside liver allografts reportedly differed from those in peripheral blood.

TCRdb used MiXCR to reprocess the reads, holding one entry per CDR3 protein. The sample includes 4,500 to 5,500 distinct CDR3 sequences, 17% of them seen just once. This CDR3 is 13 amino acids long. V was trimmed by 3 bases and J by 8 bases, leaving 13 bases between them. Germline assignment: CDR1 MNHEY and CDR2 SMNVEV (reference sequence). The clonotype originates from a human patient who had a liver transplant. Some T cells may arise from the graft donor. This sequence joins TRBV27 and TRBJ1-1; the D gene is possibly TRBD1 (5 bases). Written as DNA, the CDR3 is TGTGCCAGCAGTTTGGGGCCCCAGTTCGAAGCTTTCTTT. It yields the protein CASSLGPQFEAFF.